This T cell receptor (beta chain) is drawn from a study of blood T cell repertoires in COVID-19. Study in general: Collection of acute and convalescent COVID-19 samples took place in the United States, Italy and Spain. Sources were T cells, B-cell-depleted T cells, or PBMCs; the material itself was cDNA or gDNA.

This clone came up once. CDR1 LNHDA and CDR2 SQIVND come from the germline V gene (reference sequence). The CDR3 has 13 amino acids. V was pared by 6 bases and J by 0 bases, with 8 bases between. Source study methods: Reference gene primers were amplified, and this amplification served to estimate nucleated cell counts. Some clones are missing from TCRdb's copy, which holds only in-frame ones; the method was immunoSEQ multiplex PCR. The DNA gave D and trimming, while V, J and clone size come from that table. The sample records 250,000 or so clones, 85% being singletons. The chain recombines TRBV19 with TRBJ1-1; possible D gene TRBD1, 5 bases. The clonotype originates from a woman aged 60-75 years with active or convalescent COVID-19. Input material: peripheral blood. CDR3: CASSQTVNTEAFF. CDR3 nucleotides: TGTGCCAGTAGCCAGACAGTGAACACTGAAGCTTTCTTT.